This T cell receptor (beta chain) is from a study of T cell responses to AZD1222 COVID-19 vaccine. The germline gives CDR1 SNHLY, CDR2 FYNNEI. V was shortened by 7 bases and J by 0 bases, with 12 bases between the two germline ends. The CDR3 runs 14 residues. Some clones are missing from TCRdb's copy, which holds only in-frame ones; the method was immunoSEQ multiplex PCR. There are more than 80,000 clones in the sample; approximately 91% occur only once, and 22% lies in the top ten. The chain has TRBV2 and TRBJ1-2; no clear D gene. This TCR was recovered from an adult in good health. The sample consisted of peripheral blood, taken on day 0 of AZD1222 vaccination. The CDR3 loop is CASIAGTANYGYTF. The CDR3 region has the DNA TGTGCCAGCATCGCCGGAACAGCTAACTATGGCTACACCTTC. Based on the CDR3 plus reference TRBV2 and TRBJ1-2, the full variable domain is EPEVTQTPSHQVTQMGQEVILRCVPISNHLYFYWYRQILGQKVEFLVSFYNNEISEKSEIFDDQFSVERPDGSNFTLKIRSTKLEDSAMYFCASIAGTANYGYTFGSGTRLTVV.